This is a list of T cell receptor beta chains from one sample in a study of blood T cells in healthy people across ages. A single record per CDR3 protein comes from TCRdb applying MiXCR to the 5' RACE reads. The table includes roughly 800,000 distinct CDR3 sequences, 55% to 70% detected once. Sequencing was performed on blood. The receptors were sampled from a man aged 25-40 years in good health. The CDR3 runs from the conserved cysteine through the conserved F or W. The order of the fields is D gene, V gene, clone size, J gene, CDR3 protein, CDR3 DNA. A D gene is named only where the DNA matches it firmly. The size of a clone is reported for some rows only, either as once, few or many, or as a class for expanded clones.

d_call: NA; v_call: TRBV20-1; clone_size: NA; j_call: TRBJ1-2; cdr3_aa: CSAREVSLGGYTF; cdr3_nt: TGCAGTGCTAGAGAAGTTAGCTTAGGAGGCTACACCTTC
d_call: TRBD2; v_call: TRBV7-3; clone_size: few; j_call: TRBJ2-1; cdr3_aa: CASSLTSGSSNEQFF; cdr3_nt: TGTGCCAGCAGCTTAACTAGCGGGAGTTCAAATGAGCAGTTCTTC
d_call: NA; v_call: TRBV20-1; clone_size: NA; j_call: TRBJ2-3; cdr3_aa: CSARRADGTSSTDTQYF; cdr3_nt: TGCAGTGCTAGGCGTGCGGATGGGACTTCTAGCACAGATACGCAGTATTTT
d_call: TRBD2; v_call: TRBV29-1; clone_size: few; j_call: TRBJ2-5; cdr3_aa: CSVLGLASQETQYF; cdr3_nt: TGCAGCGTTCTGGGACTAGCTAGCCAAGAGACCCAGTACTTC
d_call: NA; v_call: TRBV15; clone_size: NA; j_call: TRBJ2-3; cdr3_aa: CATSSPAVLTDTQYF; cdr3_nt: TGTGCCACCAGCAGCCCTGCGGTTCTCACAGATACGCAGTATTTT
d_call: NA; v_call: TRBV9; clone_size: NA; j_call: TRBJ2-1; cdr3_aa: CASSVAPGIHEQFF; cdr3_nt: TGTGCCAGCAGCGTAGCTCCAGGGATACATGAGCAGTTCTTC
d_call: NA; v_call: TRBV4-2; clone_size: NA; j_call: TRBJ1-1; cdr3_aa: CASSQGGEVTEAFF; cdr3_nt: TGTGCCAGCAGCCAAGGGGGGGAGGTCACTGAAGCTTTCTTT
d_call: NA; v_call: TRBV20-1; clone_size: few; j_call: TRBJ1-2; cdr3_aa: CSASFESYGYTF; cdr3_nt: TGCAGTGCTAGTTTTGAGAGCTATGGCTACACCTTC
d_call: NA; v_call: TRBV27; clone_size: NA; j_call: TRBJ1-2; cdr3_aa: CASSPGGAVYGYTF; cdr3_nt: TGTGCCAGCAGTCCCGGCGGGGCAGTCTATGGCTACACCTTC
d_call: TRBD1; v_call: TRBV20-1; clone_size: once; j_call: TRBJ1-4; cdr3_aa: CSARGTDGEKLFF; cdr3_nt: TGCAGTGCTAGGGGGACAGACGGTGAAAAACTGTTTTTT
d_call: NA; v_call: TRBV20-1; clone_size: NA; j_call: TRBJ1-1; cdr3_aa: CSGRTAYTEAFF; cdr3_nt: TGCAGTGGCCGGACAGCCTACACTGAAGCTTTCTTT
d_call: TRBD2; v_call: TRBV9; clone_size: NA; j_call: TRBJ2-4; cdr3_aa: CASSVAGGAKNIQYF; cdr3_nt: TGTGCCAGCAGCGTAGCGGGAGGAGCCAAAAACATTCAGTACTTC
d_call: TRBD1; v_call: TRBV20-1; clone_size: few; j_call: TRBJ2-7; cdr3_aa: CSARDLDRGDYEQYF; cdr3_nt: TGCAGTGCTAGGGACCTGGACAGGGGAGACTACGAGCAGTACTTC
d_call: TRBD2; v_call: TRBV7-2; clone_size: NA; j_call: TRBJ2-7; cdr3_aa: CASGPGLASYEQYF; cdr3_nt: TGTGCCAGTGGGCCGGGACTAGCTTCCTACGAGCAGTACTTC
d_call: TRBD2; v_call: TRBV5-1; clone_size: NA; j_call: TRBJ2-3; cdr3_aa: CASSNLAGRSTDTQYF; cdr3_nt: TGCGCCAGCAGCAACCTAGCGGGACGGAGCACAGATACGCAGTATTTT